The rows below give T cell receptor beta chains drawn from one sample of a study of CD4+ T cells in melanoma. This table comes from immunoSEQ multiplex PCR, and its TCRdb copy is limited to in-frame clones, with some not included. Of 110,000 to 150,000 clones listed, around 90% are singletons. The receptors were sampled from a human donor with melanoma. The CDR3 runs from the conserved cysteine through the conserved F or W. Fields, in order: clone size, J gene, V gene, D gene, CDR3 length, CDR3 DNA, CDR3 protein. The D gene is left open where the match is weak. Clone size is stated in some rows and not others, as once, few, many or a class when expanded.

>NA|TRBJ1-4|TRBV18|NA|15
TGTGCCAGCTCACCGTCTCAGGGCACTAATGAAAAACTGTTTTTT
CASSPSQGTNEKLFF
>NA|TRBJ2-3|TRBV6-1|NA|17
TGTGCCAGCAGTGAAGCGCGGGGGCCCGAGTCCACAGATACGCAGTATTTT
CASSEARGPESTDTQYF
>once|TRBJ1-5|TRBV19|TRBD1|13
TGTGCCACCCAAGACAGGGTGAATCAGCCCCAGCATTTT
CATQDRVNQPQHF
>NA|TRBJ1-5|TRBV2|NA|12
TGTGCCAGCAATACAGGTCCGGTGCCCCAGCATTTT
CASNTGPVPQHF
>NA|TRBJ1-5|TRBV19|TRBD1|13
TGTGCCAGTAGAGGGACAGGACTTCAGCCCCAGCATTTT
CASRGTGLQPQHF
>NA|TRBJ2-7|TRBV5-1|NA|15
TGCGCCAGCAGCTTGGCCATGGGGGGTGGGGACGAGCAGTACTTC
CASSLAMGGGDEQYF
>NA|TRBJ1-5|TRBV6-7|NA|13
TGTGCCAGCAGCAGGGACAGCAATCAGCCCCAGCATTTT
CASSRDSNQPQHF
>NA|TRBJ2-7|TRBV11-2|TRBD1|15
TGTGCCAGCAGCACCTGGACAGGGTTGGGGATCGAGCAGTACTTC
CASSTWTGLGIEQYF
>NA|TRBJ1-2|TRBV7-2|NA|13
TGTGCCAGCAGCTTAGGGCGGATCTATGGCTACACCTTC
CASSLGRIYGYTF
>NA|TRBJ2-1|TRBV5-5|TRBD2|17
TGTGCCAGCAGCTTGCAGTATCTAGCGGGGTTTTACAATGAGCAGTTCTTC
CASSLQYLAGFYNEQFF
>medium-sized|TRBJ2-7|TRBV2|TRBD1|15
TGTGCCAGCAGTGATGAGGCAGGGGGCCGCTACGAGCAGTACTTC
CASSDEAGGRYEQYF
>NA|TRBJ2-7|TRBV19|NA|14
TGTGCCAGTAGTCGTCAGGGTCAGAACTACGAGCAGTACTTC
CASSRQGQNYEQYF
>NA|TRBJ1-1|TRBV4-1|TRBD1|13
TGCGCCAGCAGCCAAGCTAGGGACAGTGAAGCTTTCTTT
CASSQARDSEAFF
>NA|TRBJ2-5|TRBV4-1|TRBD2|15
TGCGCCAGCCGGACTAGCGGGGGGGAGGGAGAGACCCAGTACTTC
CASRTSGGEGETQYF
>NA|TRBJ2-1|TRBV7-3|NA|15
TGTGCCAGCAGGTTAACCGGGACATCCTACAATGAGCAGTTCTTC
CASRLTGTSYNEQFF
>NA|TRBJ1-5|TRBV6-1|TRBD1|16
TGTGCCAGCAGTGGATCCGGGACAGGGACAGGTCAGCCCCAGCATTTT
CASSGSGTGTGQPQHF
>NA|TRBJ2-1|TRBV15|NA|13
TGTGCCACCAGCAGAGGGAGCCCGATAGAGCAGTTCTTC
CATSRGSPIEQFF
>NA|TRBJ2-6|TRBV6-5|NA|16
TGTGCCAGCAGTTACCCTCGCGGCTCTGGGGCCAACGTCCTGACTTTC
CASSYPRGSGANVLTF
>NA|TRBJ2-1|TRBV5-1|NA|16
TGCGCCAGCAGCTTGGTGGGGGATCCTGATTACAATGAGCAGTTCTTC
CASSLVGDPDYNEQFF
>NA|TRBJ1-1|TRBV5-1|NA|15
TGCGCCAGCAAGCTTGCCAGTGCCTATTCCACTGAAGCTTTCTTT
CASKLASAYSTEAFF
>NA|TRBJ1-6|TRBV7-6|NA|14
TGTGCCAGCAGCTTGAGGACAGATAATTCACCCCTCCACTTT
CASSLRTDNSPLHF
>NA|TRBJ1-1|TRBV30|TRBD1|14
TGTGCCTGGAGCGCGGACAGGGGACGTGCTGAAGCTTTCTTT
CAWSADRGRAEAFF
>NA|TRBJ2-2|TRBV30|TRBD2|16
TGTGCCTGGTCCTCCTTGGGACTAGCCGTCACCGGGGAGCTGTTTTTT
CAWSSLGLAVTGELFF
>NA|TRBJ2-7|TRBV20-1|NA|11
TGCAGTGCTAGAGATTGGAACGAGCAGTACTTC
CSARDWNEQYF
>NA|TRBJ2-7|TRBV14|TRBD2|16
TGTGCCAGCAGCCAGAGTCTGGCGCGGGGGTTCTACGAGCAGTACTTC
CASSQSLARGFYEQYF
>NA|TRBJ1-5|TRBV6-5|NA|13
TGTGCCAGCAGTTACTCGAAAAATCAGCCCCAGCATTTT
CASSYSKNQPQHF
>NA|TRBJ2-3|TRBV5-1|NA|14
TGCGCCAGCAGCTTGGCCCGGAGCACAGATACGCAGTATTTT
CASSLARSTDTQYF
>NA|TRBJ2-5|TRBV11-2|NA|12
TGTGCCAGCAGCTCCCAGCGAGAGACCCAGTACTTC
CASSSQRETQYF
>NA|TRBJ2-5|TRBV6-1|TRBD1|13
TGTGCCAGCAGGAGACAGGGGGGCGAGACCCAGTACTTC
CASRRQGGETQYF
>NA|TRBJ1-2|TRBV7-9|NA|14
TGTGCCAGCAGCTTAGGGCCGGAGAGCTCTGGCTACACCTTC
CASSLGPESSGYTF
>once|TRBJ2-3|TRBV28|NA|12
TGTGGGGGCCTCTCCGCCCCAGATACGCAGTATTTT
CGGLSAPDTQYF
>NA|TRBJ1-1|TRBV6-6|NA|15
TGTGCCAGCAGTTTTAATGGACAAGCAAACACTGAAGCTTTCTTT
CASSFNGQANTEAFF
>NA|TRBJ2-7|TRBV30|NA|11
TGTGCCTGGAGTTCCGGGGGCGAGCAGTACTTC
CAWSSGGEQYF
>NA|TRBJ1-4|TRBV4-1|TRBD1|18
TGCGCCAGCAGCCAATGGGACAGGGAAATTGCAACTAATGAAAAACTGTTTTTT
CASSQWDREIATNEKLFF
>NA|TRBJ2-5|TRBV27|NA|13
TGTGCCAGCGGATACGGACCCGAAGAGACCCAGTACTTC
CASGYGPEETQYF
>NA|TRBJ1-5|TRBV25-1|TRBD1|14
TGTGCCAGCCGGCCAGGGGGCGCAGGACAGCCCCAGCATTTT
CASRPGGAGQPQHF
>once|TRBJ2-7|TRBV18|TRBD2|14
TGTGCCAGCTCCCTCGGGGGGGTTTCCTACGAGCAGTACTTC
CASSLGGVSYEQYF
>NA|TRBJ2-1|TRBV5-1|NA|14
TGCGCCAGCAGCCCTAGTCAAGCCCAGACAGCCCAGTTCTTC
CASSPSQAQTAQFF
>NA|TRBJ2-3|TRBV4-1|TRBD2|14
TGCGCCAGCAGCTTGGGCGGGGGATCAGATACGCAGTATTTT
CASSLGGGSDTQYF
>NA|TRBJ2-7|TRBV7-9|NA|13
TGTGCCGTCGAAAAGGAGGGATTCTACGAGCAGTGCTTC
CAVEKEGFYEQCF
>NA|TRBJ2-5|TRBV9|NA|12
TGTGCCAGCAGCAGGTACCAAGAGACCCAGTACTTC
CASSRYQETQYF
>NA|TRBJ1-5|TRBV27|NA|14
TGTGCCAGCAGTTTAGGTCCGGGAAGCCAGCCCCAGCATTTT
CASSLGPGSQPQHF
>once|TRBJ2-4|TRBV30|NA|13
TGTGCCTGGGCGGGGATAGCCAAAAACATTCAGTACTTC
CAWAGIAKNIQYF
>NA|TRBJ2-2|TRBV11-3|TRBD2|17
TGTGCCAGCAGCTCCGCCTTACTAGCGGGAAATGGCGGGGAGCTGTTTTTT
CASSSALLAGNGGELFF